The 4 T cell receptor beta chains listed next were all sequenced from one sample in a study of response to subunit inactivated influenza vaccine. MiXCR, run by TCRdb on the RT-PCR reads, gives a single entry per CDR3 protein. This table holds approximately 310,000 distinct CDR3 sequences, 21% found once. Sequenced here: PBMCs from blood, sampled less than 22 months after vaccination. These receptors came from a man aged 50 to 75 who received an inactivated influenza vaccine.

This clonotype was observed a handful of times. The chain uses TRBV5-1 and TRBJ1-4; TRBD1 matches 8 bases. The CDR3 spans 15 residues. The ends lost 4 bases at V and 8 bases at J; junction bases unmatched: 10. Germline values: CDR1 SGHRS, CDR2 YFSETQ. Written as DNA, the CDR3 is TGCGCCAGCAGCAAAGGACAGGGAGGCGAAGAAAAACTGTTTTTT. Protein product: CASSKGQGGEEKLFF.

The chain uses TRBV30 and TRBJ2-7, with D maybe TRBD1 (6 bases). Germline CDR1 reads GTSNPN; CDR2 reads SVGIG (reference sequence). Trimming removed 3 bases from V and 3 bases from J, with 12 bases in between. The CDR3 runs to 13 residues. The CDR3 DNA reads TGTGCCTGGAGCCTGGGACACGACTACGAGCAGTACTTC. Residues: CAWSLGHDYEQYF.

This clonotype was detected only a few times. J is TRBJ2-2 and V is TRBV20-1; D might be TRBD1 (5 bases). The germline V gene encodes CDR1 DFQATT and CDR2 SNEGSKA (reference sequence). CDR3 length: 14 residues. The V gene lost 3 bases and the J gene lost 0 bases, with 8 bases spanning the gap. The CDR3 region is CSASEQANTGELFF. In DNA, the CDR3 is TGCAGTGCTAGTGAACAGGCGAACACCGGGGAGCTGTTTTTT.

This clonotype was observed many times. The chain couples TRBV7-9 to TRBJ1-4; D gene unclear. Trimming took 5 bases from V and 5 from J, leaving 3 bases between them. This CDR3 is built from 11 residues. Germline-derived CDR1 and CDR2 are SEHNR and FQNEAQ (reference sequence). The CDR3 region is CASSQNEKLFF. The CDR3 DNA is TGTGCCAGCAGCCAGAATGAAAAACTGTTTTTT.